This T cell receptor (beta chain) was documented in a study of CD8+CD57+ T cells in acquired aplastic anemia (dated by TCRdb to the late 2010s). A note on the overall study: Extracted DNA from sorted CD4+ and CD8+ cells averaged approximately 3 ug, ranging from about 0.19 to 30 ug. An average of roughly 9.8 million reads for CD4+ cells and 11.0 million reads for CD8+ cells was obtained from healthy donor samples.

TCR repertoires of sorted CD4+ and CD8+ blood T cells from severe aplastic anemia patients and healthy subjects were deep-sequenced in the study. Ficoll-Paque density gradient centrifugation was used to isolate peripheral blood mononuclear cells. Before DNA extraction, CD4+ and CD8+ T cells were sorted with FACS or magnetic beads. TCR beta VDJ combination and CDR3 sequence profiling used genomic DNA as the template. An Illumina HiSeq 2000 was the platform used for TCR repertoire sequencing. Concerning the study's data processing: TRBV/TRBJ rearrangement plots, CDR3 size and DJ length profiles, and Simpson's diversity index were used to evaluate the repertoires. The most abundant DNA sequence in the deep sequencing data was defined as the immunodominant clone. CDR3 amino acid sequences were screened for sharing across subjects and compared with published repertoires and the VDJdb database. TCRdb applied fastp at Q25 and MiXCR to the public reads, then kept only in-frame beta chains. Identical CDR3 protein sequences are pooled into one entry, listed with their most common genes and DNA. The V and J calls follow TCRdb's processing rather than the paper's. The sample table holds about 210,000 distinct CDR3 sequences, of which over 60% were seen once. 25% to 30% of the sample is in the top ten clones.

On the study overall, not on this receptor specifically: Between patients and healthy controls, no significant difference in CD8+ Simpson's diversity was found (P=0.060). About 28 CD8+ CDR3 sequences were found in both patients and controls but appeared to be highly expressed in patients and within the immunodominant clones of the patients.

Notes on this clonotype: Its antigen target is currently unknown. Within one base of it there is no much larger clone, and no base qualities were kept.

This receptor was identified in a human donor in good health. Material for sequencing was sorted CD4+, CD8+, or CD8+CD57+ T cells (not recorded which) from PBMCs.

The CDR3 has the sequence CASSVGPDLEQYF. The nucleotide sequence is given as TGTGCCAGCAGCGTAGGTCCCGACTTGGAGCAGTACTTC. The chain couples TRBV9 to TRBJ2-7; there is no confident call for the D gene. The CDR3 spans 13 residues, from the cysteine through the phenylalanine. The retained sequence is limited to the CDR3, 39 bases, with the frame set at the first base. The junction carries 11 bases between V and J, which are trimmed by 0 bases and 7 bases respectively. CDR1 SGDLS and CDR2 YYNGEE are derived from the germline V gene.